These 30 T cell receptor beta chains originate from one sample sequenced in a study of blood T cells in healthy people across ages. It was with a sample-barcoded 5' primer and a J-beta primer mix that a second PCR of roughly 6 to 12 cycles was run. Using its own MiXCR run on the 5' RACE reads, TCRdb lists one record per CDR3 protein. The sample consists of more than 1 million distinct CDR3 sequences, around 43% of them appearing once. Sequenced: blood. The receptors come from a woman aged 60-70 years in good health.

The chain uses TRBV20-1 and TRBJ1-2; weak D call: TRBD1 (6 bases). With 2 bases removed from V and 8 bases from J, the gap between germline ends came to 15 bases. CDR1 and CDR2 from the germline V gene are DFQATT and SNEGSKA (reference sequence). The CDR3 length is 13 residues. CDR3 sequence reads: CSARIRGAGGYTF. For the CDR3, the DNA is TGCAGTGCTAGAATTCGGGGGGCAGGGGGCTACACCTTC.

The chain uses TRBV30 and TRBJ2-2; 11 positions match TRBD1. J lost 6 bases, V lost 7 bases, and 1 base had no gene match. The CDR3 covers 12 residues. The germline gives CDR1 GTSNPN, CDR2 SVGIG (reference sequence). The CDR3 loop reads CALGQGAGELFF. CDR3 nucleotides: TGTGCCTTGGGACAGGGGGCCGGGGAGCTGTTTTTT.

The chain employs TRBV20-1 and TRBJ2-7; D is perhaps TRBD1 (6 bases). The V and J ends lost 0 bases and 0 bases respectively, with 12 bases between them. Germline V CDR1 and CDR2: DFQATT, SNEGSKA (reference sequence). The CDR3 loop spans 15 amino acids. CDR3 in DNA: TGCAGTGCTAGAGATCGGAACAGGGACTCCTACGAGCAGTACTTC. Translated: CSARDRNRDSYEQYF.

The sample holds a few counts of this clonotype. V usage is TRBV12-3 or TRBV12-4 and J usage is TRBJ2-6, with unresolved D. CDR3 size: 14 residues. The ends were cut back, 6 bases at V and 4 bases at J, with 10 bases in the middle. In nucleotides, the CDR3 is TGTGCCAGCAGGTTCACTTCGGGGGCCAACGTCCTGACTTTC. It translates to CASRFTSGANVLTF.

This clonotype came up a few times. A much larger clonotype is one base distant, so this may be a read error. The chain is built from TRBV24-1 and TRBJ2-7; possible D gene TRBD1, 5 bases. V lost 7 bases to trimming and J lost 7 bases, with 13 bases between them. The CDR3 contains 12 residues. Germline values: CDR1 KGHDR, CDR2 SFDVKD. The CDR3 protein is CATRETGKEQYF. The CDR3 DNA reads as TGTGCCACCAGGGAAACAGGAAAAGAGCAGTACTTC.

There are many counts of this clonotype. The rearrangement links TRBV6-2 or TRBV6-3 to TRBJ2-3; possibly TRBD2 for D (6 bases). V lost 3 bases and J lost 5, with 15 bases in between. Germline V gives CDR1 MNHEY, CDR2 SVGEGT. The CDR3 has 15 amino acids. This chain's CDR3 is CASSYPGGRGDTQYF. The CDR3 DNA follows: TGTGCCAGCAGTTATCCTGGAGGGAGAGGAGATACGCAGTATTTT.

The chain joins TRBV6-1 to TRBJ1-6, with 7 nucleotides matching TRBD1. Trimming at V came to 6 bases and at J to 0 bases, leaving 11 bases not matched to a gene. Germline values: CDR1 MNHNS, CDR2 SASEGT. This CDR3 is built from 18 residues. CDR3 loop: CASSLTGTASSYNSPLHF. The CDR3 region has the DNA TGTGCCAGCAGCCTCACCGGGACAGCTAGCTCCTATAATTCACCCCTCCACTTT.

This rearrangement joins TRBV29-1 to TRBJ2-1; TRBD2 matches at 7 bases. CDR1 SQVTM and CDR2 ANQGSEA come from the germline V gene. This CDR3 contains 12 residues. With 4 bases clipped from V and 9 bases from J, the junction kept 6 bases outside the gene matches. The CDR3 sequence: CSVARLAAEQFF. DNA for the CDR3: TGCAGCGTTGCGAGGCTAGCGGCTGAGCAGTTCTTC.

The chain is built from TRBV12-5 and TRBJ2-7; 9 bases line up with TRBD2. This CDR3 is built from 15 residues. After removal of 4 bases from V and 2 bases from J, the junction contained 6 bases not matched to a gene. Germline CDR1 and CDR2: LGHNT and FRNRAP. The CDR3 DNA is TGTGCTAGTGGTTCCATAGCGGGAGTGGCCTACGAGCAGTACTTC. Amino acids: CASGSIAGVAYEQYF.

This chain uses TRBV7-2 with TRBJ2-6, with a weak D call TRBD1 (5 bases). The germline V and J ends were trimmed by 5 bases and 0 bases, with 14 bases remaining between them. CDR3 length: 17 residues. Germline CDR1 reads SGHTA; CDR2 reads FQGNSA. The CDR3 is CASSISLGVSGANVLTF. DNA for the CDR3: TGTGCCAGCAGCATATCGCTAGGGGTCTCTGGGGCCAACGTCCTGACTTTC.

This clonotype was picked up a small number of times. The rearrangement links TRBV6-1 to TRBJ2-7; D assignment may be TRBD1 or TRBD2 (6 bases each). Germline-derived CDR1 and CDR2 are MNHNS and SASEGT. The V end lost 6 bases, the J end lost 3 bases, and 15 bases lay between the germline ends. The CDR3 has 14 amino acids. The CDR3 DNA reads TGTGCCAGCAGGGGGGGCAGCCTGATCTACGAGCAGTACTTC. This encodes CASRGGSLIYEQYF.

The rearrangement uses TRBV4-3 and TRBJ1-1, with no clear D. Germline V gives CDR1 LGHNA, CDR2 YSLEER. The CDR3 extends over 14 amino acids. Trimming shortened V by 0 bases and J by 4 bases, and 9 bases separated the two germline ends. CDR3 nucleotide sequence: TGCGCCAGCAGCCAAGAAGACGGGAGCACTGAAGCTTTCTTT. It translates to CASSQEDGSTEAFF.

At least ten counts were recorded for this clonotype. With a much larger clone just one base away, this may be a read error. The J gene is TRBJ2-7, the V gene TRBV10-3; no definite D call. CDR1 and CDR2 (germline): ENHRY, SYGVKD. The V end was cut by 11 bases, the J end by 0 bases, with 14 bases between. CDR3 size: 13 residues. CDR3 nucleotide sequence: TGTGCCGTGACCGACGCCTCCTCCTACGAGCAGTACTTC. Protein: CAVTDASSYEQYF.

The J gene is TRBJ1-6, the V gene TRBV18, with TRBD1 identical over 11 bases. The V gene's germline CDR1 is KGHSH and CDR2 LQKENI. V shed 4 bases and J 11 bases; nucleotides not matched to a gene: 4. This CDR3 comprises 14 residues. The DNA of the CDR3 is TGTGCCAGCTCACTCCCGGGACAGGGGGCACCCCTCCACTTT. As protein: CASSLPGQGAPLHF.

The V gene is TRBV4-1, the J gene TRBJ1-1; 7 positions agree with TRBD1. V shed 3 bases, J shed 4 bases, and the junction held 20 bases outside the gene matches. The germline V gene encodes CDR1 MGHRA and CDR2 YSYEKL. The CDR3 length is 19 residues. In DNA, the CDR3 is TGCGCCAGCAGCCATCCTAAGGGAGTCGCGACAGGGTACGGCACTGAAGCTTTCTTT. It is translated as CASSHPKGVATGYGTEAFF.

This clonotype was seen more than once but under ten times. The chain's CDR3 is CASSSSGFNEQFF. DNA for the CDR3: TGCGCCAGCAGCTCGAGCGGGTTCAATGAGCAGTTCTTC. The chain employs TRBV5-1 and TRBJ2-1, with D perhaps TRBD2 (6 bases). V was clipped by 3 bases and J by 6 bases, with 10 bases between them. The CDR3 has 13 residues. The germline CDR1 and CDR2 sequences are SGHRS and YFSETQ.

This chain joins TRBV5-8 and TRBJ2-1; possible D gene TRBD1, 6 bases. The V and J ends lost 0 bases and 6 bases respectively, with 13 bases between them. Germline lookup yields CDR1 SGHTS and CDR2 YDEGEE. The CDR3 consists of 15 residues. The chain's CDR3 is CASSLAMTGPNEQFF. DNA for the CDR3: TGTGCCAGCAGCTTGGCCATGACAGGTCCCAATGAGCAGTTCTTC.

The genes are TRBV7-2 and TRBJ2-5; the D call may be TRBD1 or TRBD2 (5 bases each). This CDR3 comprises 13 residues. The V end lost 1 base, the J end lost 11 bases, and 14 bases lay between the germline ends. Germline CDR1 is SGHTA and CDR2 is FQGNSA. CDR3 nucleotides: TGTGCCAGCAGCTTAGGGTCCGGCAGGGAGCAGTACTTC. This translates into CASSLGSGREQYF.

This clonotype turned up a few times. The rearrangement links TRBV7-3 to TRBJ2-2, with D perhaps matching TRBD2 (6 bases). Trimming pared 0 bases from V and 5 bases from J, leaving 10 bases between. The CDR3 contains 15 residues. The germline V gene has CDR1 SGHTA and CDR2 FQGTGA. In DNA, the CDR3 is TGTGCCAGCAGCTTAACAGCGGGCAGGACCGGGGAGCTGTTTTTT. Residues: CASSLTAGRTGELFF.

In its sample, this clonotype was seen a few times. This chain joins TRBV11-2 and TRBJ2-7; 7 bases are a match to TRBD2. Germline V gene lookup returns CDR1 SGHAT and CDR2 FQNNGV. The V gene end was trimmed by 5 bases and the J gene end by 4 bases; junction bases not matched to a gene: 8. The CDR3 runs 14 residues. CDR3 nucleotides: TGTGCCAGCAGCCACTCGACGGGAGGATACGAGCAGTACTTC. Translating it yields CASSHSTGGYEQYF.

This clonotype was observed once. V gene TRBV11-2 combines with J gene TRBJ1-4; D perhaps matches TRBD1 (5 bases). The germline V and J ends were trimmed by 5 bases and 2 bases, with 15 bases remaining between them. This CDR3 contains 16 residues. Germline CDR1 SGHAT, CDR2 FQNNGV. For the CDR3, the DNA is TGTGCCAGCAGCCTCGTAGGTGGGGGGACTAATGAAAAACTGTTTTTT. Translated, it gives CASSLVGGGTNEKLFF.

The CDR3 DNA reads as TGTGCCAGCACTCGGTTTTCCGGGACAGGGTCCTACGAGCAGTACTTC. It is translated as CASTRFSGTGSYEQYF. The chain recombines TRBV28 with TRBJ2-7; 9 bases are a match to TRBD1. V dropped 7 bases and J dropped 1; count of bases not matched to a gene: 11. CDR3 size: 16 residues. Germline assignment: CDR1 MDHEN and CDR2 SYDVKM.

The rearrangement joins TRBV2 to TRBJ1-6, with TRBD1 matching 8 bases. The CDR3 consists of 16 residues. V lost 4 bases, J lost 10 bases, and 12 bases stayed unmatched. Germline loops: CDR1 SNHLY, CDR2 FYNNEI. The CDR3 DNA reads as TGTGCCAGCAGTGGTCAGGGGGCTTCTAACGGGTCACCCCTCCACTTT. It encodes CASSGQGASNGSPLHF.

The genes are TRBV6-2 or TRBV6-3 and TRBJ2-5; no reliable D call. Germline lookup yields CDR1 MNHEY and CDR2 SVGEGT. The CDR3 has 11 amino acids. Trimming cost V 5 bases and J 7 bases, with 8 bases left between them. CDR3 protein: CASSARRTQYF. CDR3 DNA: TGTGCCAGCAGTGCTAGGCGGACCCAGTACTTC.

This clonotype has only a few counts. This sequence joins TRBV12-3 or TRBV12-4 and TRBJ2-5; 7 positions agree with TRBD2. The ends lost 6 bases at V and 3 bases at J; junction bases unmatched: 7. The CDR3 has 14 amino acids. The CDR3 DNA sequence: TGTGCCAGCAGGTGGAGGGAGGGCGAAGAGACCCAGTACTTC. This encodes CASRWREGEETQYF.

This chain connects TRBV6-5 to TRBJ2-1, with TRBD2 matching 10 bases. The trim removed 2 bases at V and 12 bases at J, leaving 4 bases unmatched. This CDR3 is built from 13 residues. Germline CDR1 and CDR2: MNHEY and SVGAGI. In nucleotides, the CDR3 is TGTGCCAGCAGTTACACACTAGCGGGAAGGCAGTTCTTC. It encodes CASSYTLAGRQFF.

V and J are TRBV2 and TRBJ2-1; D tentatively reads TRBD1 or TRBD2 (5 bases each). Germline CDR1 and CDR2: SNHLY and FYNNEI. This CDR3 spans 17 amino acids. Trimming took 4 bases from V and 2 from J, leaving 18 bases between them. The CDR3 protein is CASSAAGTVGAYNEQFF. The DNA for the CDR3 is TGTGCCAGCAGTGCCGCCGGGACCGTGGGGGCCTACAATGAGCAGTTCTTC.

This clonotype has at least ten counts. A single base separates this from a much larger clone, so it may be a read error. DNA of the CDR3: TGCAGTGCTTATCCCCGGTCAGGACAAGAGACCCAGTACTTC. It yields the protein CSAYPRSGQETQYF. The genes are TRBV20-1 and TRBJ2-5; D gene uncertain. Deletions cut 5 bases from V and 2 bases from J, with 15 bases between. The CDR3 consists of 14 residues. The germline CDR1 and CDR2 sequences are DFQATT and SNEGSKA (reference sequence).

The gene calls are TRBV20-1 and TRBJ2-1; 7 bases align to TRBD2. The CDR3 is 14 amino acids. Trimming at V came to 5 bases and at J to 4 bases, leaving 8 bases not matched to a gene. Germline V lookup: CDR1 DFQATT, CDR2 SNEGSKA (reference sequence). CDR3 protein: CSAGGDLTYNEQFF. The CDR3 DNA sequence: TGCAGTGCTGGGGGGGACTTAACTTACAATGAGCAGTTCTTC.

The chain links TRBV3-1 to TRBJ2-2, with a possible D match to TRBD1 (7 bases). Per germline, CDR1 LGHDT and CDR2 YNNKEL (reference sequence). The CDR3 spans 14 residues. The V end lost 4 bases, the J end lost 7 bases, and 13 bases lay between the germline ends. CDR3 protein: CASSLRQGGGELFF. CDR3 coding DNA: TGTGCCAGCAGCCTCCGACAGGGAGGCGGGGAGCTGTTTTTT.